The next 17 T cell receptor beta chains were all read from a single sample in a study of T cells in Graves' hyperthyroidism and ophthalmopathy. RNA transcripts served as the template for amplifying TCR beta CDR3 regions. When the TCR CDR3 underwent first-round RT-PCR, the HTBI primer set was used. TCRdb re-called the multiplex PCR reads through MiXCR, storing one row per CDR3 protein. The repertoire holds 500,000 to 650,000 distinct CDR3 sequences, approximately 14% seen once, with about 14% in the top ten. The sequencing input was blood. The receptors were gathered from a woman in her thirties or forties with Graves' hyperthyroidism.

This clonotype was seen many times. The J gene is TRBJ2-2, the V gene TRBV7-9; D ambiguous. The CDR3 length is 15 residues. With 5 bases removed from V and 2 bases from J, the gap between germline ends came to 12 bases. Germline CDR1 and CDR2: SEHNR and FQNEAQ (reference sequence). In DNA form, the CDR3 reads TGTGCCAGCAGCCCCCCCGTGGGAAACACCGGGGAGCTGTTTTTT. This gives the protein CASSPPVGNTGELFF.

The rearrangement uses TRBV2 and TRBJ2-3; D is perhaps TRBD1 or TRBD2 (6 bases each). V lost 7 bases, J lost 0 bases, and 17 bases lay in between. The CDR3 is 16 residues long. Germline values: CDR1 SNHLY, CDR2 FYNNEI. The CDR3 DNA sequence: TGTGCCAGCAAAGGGACAAGCGGGCTTAGCACAGATACGCAGTATTTT. It specifies CASKGTSGLSTDTQYF.

In this sample, this clonotype turned up many times. V gene TRBV27 combines with J gene TRBJ2-7; 8 nucleotides match TRBD1. The CDR3 length is 14 residues. Trimming removed 5 bases from V and 3 bases from J; junction bases left unmatched: 6. Per germline, CDR1 MNHEY and CDR2 SMNVEV (reference sequence). CDR3 sequence (DNA): TGTGCCAGCAGTCTCTGGACAGGGAACTACGAGCAGTACTTC. Translation gives CASSLWTGNYEQYF.

This clonotype was seen at least ten times. This chain uses TRBV12-3 or TRBV12-4 with TRBJ1-2, with D possibly TRBD1 on 6 matching bases. V lost 0 bases to trimming and J lost 10 bases, with 12 bases between them. The CDR3 has 13 residues. The CDR3 region is CASSLATDSDYTF. CDR3 in DNA: TGTGCCAGCAGTTTAGCCACGGACAGTGACTACACCTTC.

This clonotype appeared many times. The gene calls are TRBV6-1 and TRBJ2-7; 10 bases map to TRBD2. The length of the CDR3 is 15 residues. V was pared by 6 bases and J by 6 bases, with 11 bases of the junction left unmatched. The germline V gene encodes CDR1 MNHNS and CDR2 SASEGT. The CDR3 spells CASRTTSGRGGEQYF. The CDR3 nucleotides are TGTGCCAGCAGAACTACCAGCGGGAGGGGAGGCGAGCAGTACTTC.

This clonotype was recorded a few times. The chain links TRBV20-1 to TRBJ2-4; the match to TRBD2 covers 14 bases. Germline V lookup: CDR1 DFQATT, CDR2 SNEGSKA (reference sequence). With V trimmed by 5 bases and J by 8 bases, 8 bases remained unmatched. This CDR3 contains 15 residues. CDR3: CSAGGLAGAKDIQYF. For the CDR3, the DNA is TGCAGTGCTGGGGGACTAGCGGGAGCCAAGGACATTCAGTACTTC.

This clonotype was seen only a few times. The chain carries TRBV13 and TRBJ2-1, with D tentatively TRBD1 (6 bases). CDR1 is PRHDT, CDR2 FYEKMQ, per germline (reference sequence). The CDR3 loop spans 16 amino acids. The germline V and J ends were trimmed by 2 bases and 4 bases, with 15 bases remaining between them. The CDR3 bases are TGTGCCAGCAGCTTACCAGGGGTGGACCCATACAATGAGCAGTTCTTC. This translates into CASSLPGVDPYNEQFF.

There are many counts of this clonotype. V is TRBV28 and J is TRBJ1-1, with 8 bases fitting TRBD1. Trimming took 5 bases from V and 4 from J; bases not matched to a gene: 6. Germline CDR1 is MDHEN and CDR2 is SYDVKM. This CDR3 contains 14 residues. CDR3 amino acids: CASSPQGAGTEAFF. The CDR3 nucleotides read TGTGCCAGCAGTCCTCAGGGGGCGGGCACTGAAGCTTTCTTT.

This clonotype has more than one count but fewer than ten. The V and J genes are TRBV6-5 and TRBJ1-1, with 7 bases fitting TRBD1. This CDR3 spans 16 amino acids. CDR1 and CDR2 from the germline V gene are MNHEY and SVGAGI. V trimming: 0 bases; J trimming: 4 bases; junction bases outside the gene matches: 8. The CDR3 sequence: CASSYSRGVPGTEAFF. The CDR3 coding sequence is TGTGCCAGCAGTTACTCCAGGGGGGTACCGGGCACTGAAGCTTTCTTT.

This clonotype was picked up one time. Possible read error: a much larger clone is one base away. The rearrangement links TRBV30 to TRBJ1-1; D gene ambiguous. The CDR3 loop spans 13 amino acids. From germline, CDR1 is GTSNPN and CDR2 SVGIG (reference sequence). The CDR3 is CVWSKEVNTEAFF. The CDR3 DNA sequence: TGTGTCTGGAGTAAAGAAGTGAACACTGAAGCTTTCTTT.

This clonotype was observed many times. The CDR3 DNA is TGCGCCAGCAGCTTGGACACAGGGGGTGGGTCACCCCTCCACTTT. Residues: CASSLDTGGGSPLHF. The rearrangement uses TRBV5-1 and TRBJ1-6, with 8 bases identical to TRBD1. The CDR3 is 15 amino acids. Germline V gene data show CDR1 as SGHRS and CDR2 as YFSETQ. V dropped 0 bases and J dropped 10; count of bases not matched to a gene: 6. Looking up the rest from reference TRBV5-1 and TRBJ1-6 gives the full variable domain: KAGVTQTPRYLIKTRGQQVTLSCSPISGHRSVSWYQQTPGQGLQFLFEYFSETQRNKGNFPGRFSGRQFSNSRSEMNVSTLELGDSALYLCASSLDTGGGSPLHFGNGTRLTVT.

V is TRBV7-9 and J is TRBJ1-2; no clear D gene. V lost 1 base to trimming and J lost 6 bases, with 12 bases between them. The CDR3 sequence is 14 residues long. The germline V gene encodes CDR1 SEHNR and CDR2 FQNEAQ (reference sequence). The CDR3 spells CASSLDRESHGYTF. The CDR3 DNA is TGTGCCAGCAGCTTAGATCGGGAGAGTCATGGCTACACCTTC.

This rearrangement joins TRBV6-1 to TRBJ2-3, with 8 bases matching TRBD2. The CDR3 covers 15 residues. CDR1 MNHNS and CDR2 SASEGT come from the germline V gene. V trimming: 6 bases; J trimming: 2 bases; junction bases outside the gene matches: 7. CDR3 protein: CASSGASGLTDTQYF. DNA for the CDR3: TGTGCCAGCAGCGGGGCTAGCGGGCTCACAGATACGCAGTATTTT.

This clonotype was counted many times. The V call is TRBV18, the J call TRBJ1-1; D uncertain. Germline V gives CDR1 KGHSH, CDR2 LQKENI. The CDR3 consists of 13 residues. V was cut by 6 bases and J by 5 bases, with 13 bases left in between. Written as DNA, the CDR3 is TGTGCCAGCTCCCCAGTTGAGGCAACTGAAGCTTTCTTT. Protein sequence: CASSPVEATEAFF.

This clonotype appeared a few times. The rearrangement uses TRBV25-1 and TRBJ2-5; D is undetermined. The CDR3 covers 14 residues. The V end lost 3 bases, the J end lost 3 bases, and 11 bases lay between the germline ends. Germline V lookup: CDR1 MGHDK, CDR2 SYGVNS. The CDR3 is CASSDPRGKETQYF. Here the CDR3 DNA reads TGTGCCAGCAGTGATCCTCGCGGAAAAGAGACCCAGTACTTC.

This clonotype has at least ten counts. This rearrangement joins TRBV20-1 to TRBJ2-5; D might be TRBD2 (6 bases). The germline gives CDR1 DFQATT, CDR2 SNEGSKA (reference sequence). The CDR3 consists of 14 residues. Trimming removed 2 bases at V and 8 bases at J, with 18 bases between. The CDR3 DNA follows: TGCAGTGCTAGAATAGCCGGGGGTCTAATAACCCAGTACTTC. Residues: CSARIAGGLITQYF.

This clonotype has ten or more counts. The CDR3 nucleotides are TGTGCCTGGAGGGAAACCGGGACTAGCGGGAGGAGGGCCAATGAGCAGTTCTTC. It specifies CAWRETGTSGRRANEQFF. The genes are TRBV30 and TRBJ2-1, with 15 bases fitting TRBD2. V gave up 3 bases and J gave up 6 bases; unmatched junction bases: 12. The CDR3 has 18 amino acids. Germline loops: CDR1 GTSNPN, CDR2 SVGIG (reference sequence).